The TCR beta chain described here comes from a study of T cells after yellow fever vaccination. The wider study: Fractions containing few cells were prepared with SMART-Seq v4 Ultra Low Input.

In its sample, this clonotype was seen a few times. As yet, its antigen is unknown. The germline gives CDR1 SGHRS, CDR2 YFSETQ. This CDR3 spans 13 amino acids. Trimming stripped 0 bases from V and 4 bases from J, with 6 bases between. In making TCR cDNA, 5'RACE template switching added a universal primer site and UMIs to it. TCRdb called the 5' RACE reads again in MiXCR, with one record for every CDR3 protein. Of 200,000 to 300,000 distinct CDR3 sequences in the sample, under 15% were seen once. Study outcomes and limitations: Clonotypes found in both CD4 and CD8 compartments made up a small share. Weaker, the secondary response peaked sooner, at day 5 versus 15.

The TCR sequence derives from a man aged 30 to 45 who received the YFV17D yellow fever vaccine. J is TRBJ2-3 and V is TRBV5-1; D is uncertain. This sample comprised CD4+ T cells sorted from PBMCs, obtained 45 days after the yellow fever booster vaccination. CDR3 amino acids: CASSLEGSDTQYF. In DNA form, the CDR3 reads TGCGCCAGCAGCTTGGAAGGGTCAGATACGCAGTATTTT.